These 22 T cell receptor beta chains originate from one sample sequenced in a study of cytomegalovirus exposure and HLA in healthy donors. Clones were read by immunoSEQ multiplex PCR, and TCRdb kept only the in-frame ones, dropping some. This sample carries more than 100,000 clones, roughly 90% of them seen once, and the ten largest clones take approximately 1.5%. Input material: PBMCs. Every receptor here comes from a man aged 30 to 45 in good health and CMV-seronegative.

The chain employs TRBV6-1 and TRBJ2-5; no reliable D call. The V end lost 7 bases, the J end lost 1 base, and 10 bases lay between the germline ends. The germline gives CDR1 MNHNS, CDR2 SASEGT. CDR3 length: 13 amino acids. The CDR3 DNA is TGTGCCAGCAATGATGACTTCCAAGAGACCCAGTACTTC. It encodes CASNDDFQETQYF.

The chain employs TRBV7-2 and TRBJ1-1; weak D call: TRBD1 (6 bases). The germline V and J ends were trimmed by 5 bases and 4 bases, with 14 bases remaining between them. The CDR3 is made up of 14 amino acids. The germline gives CDR1 SGHTA, CDR2 FQGNSA. CDR3 region: CASSGWIGGTEAFF. The CDR3 DNA follows: TGTGCCAGCAGCGGGTGGATAGGGGGCACTGAAGCTTTCTTT.

This chain connects TRBV27 to TRBJ2-7, with 9 nucleotides matching TRBD2. V shed 3 bases, J shed 3 bases, and the junction held 9 bases outside the gene matches. Germline values: CDR1 MNHEY, CDR2 SMNVEV (reference sequence). This CDR3 has 16 residues. CDR3 in amino acids: CASSFLLAGDYYEQYF. The CDR3, as DNA: TGTGCCAGCAGTTTCCTACTAGCGGGCGATTACTACGAGCAGTACTTC.

CDR3 DNA: TGTGCCAGCAGCTTACTGGGCAGAACACTGGTGGAAGCTTTCTTT. The encoded protein is CASSLLGRTLVEAFF. The V and J genes are TRBV7-8 and TRBJ1-1; D remains unclear. CDR1 and CDR2 (germline): SGHVS, FQNEAQ. The CDR3 has 15 amino acids. Trimming shortened V by 2 bases and J by 8 bases, and 18 bases separated the two germline ends. Combining the CDR3 with reference TRBV7-8 and TRBJ1-1 gives the whole variable domain GAGVSQSPRYKVAKRGQDVALRCDPISGHVSLFWYQQALGQGPEFLTYFQNEAQLDKSGLPSDRFFAERPEGSVSTLKIQRTQQEDSAVYLCASSLLGRTLVEAFFGQGTRLTVV.

The rearrangement joins TRBV25-1 to TRBJ2-5, with D possibly TRBD2 on 5 matching bases. Germline lookup yields CDR1 MGHDK and CDR2 SYGVNS. V was cut by 3 bases and J by 3 bases, with 14 bases left in between. The CDR3 totals 15 residues. CDR3 coding DNA: TGTGCCAGCAGTGACATATTAACCGGGAAAGAGACCCAGTACTTC. Its translation: CASSDILTGKETQYF.

The chain has TRBV5-1 and TRBJ2-2, with D unclear. Trimming cost V 4 bases and J 6 bases, with 22 bases left between them. The CDR3 is 17 residues long. Germline lookup yields CDR1 SGHRS and CDR2 YFSETQ. This CDR3 is CASSPTHGVGKPGELFF. CDR3 nucleotides: TGCGCCAGCAGCCCAACCCACGGAGTCGGCAAACCCGGGGAGCTGTTTTTT.

V usage is TRBV5-1 and J usage is TRBJ1-4; D gene unclear. The V end lost 2 bases, the J end lost 4 bases, and 6 bases lay between the germline ends. The CDR3 has 13 residues. Germline values: CDR1 SGHRS, CDR2 YFSETQ. The CDR3 bases are TGCGCCAGCAGCTTACGGGGTAATGAAAAACTGTTTTTT. Amino acids: CASSLRGNEKLFF. The full variable domain, rest sourced from reference TRBV5-1 and TRBJ1-4, is KAGVTQTPRYLIKTRGQQVTLSCSPISGHRSVSWYQQTPGQGLQFLFEYFSETQRNKGNFPGRFSGRQFSNSRSEMNVSTLELGDSALYLCASSLRGNEKLFFGSGTQLSVL.

The chain is built from TRBV10-2 and TRBJ2-7; a weak D match, TRBD2 (7 bases). The V end lost 7 bases, the J end lost 2 bases, and 15 bases lay between the germline ends. Germline values: CDR1 WSHSY, CDR2 SAAADI. This CDR3 contains 14 residues. The CDR3 DNA reads TGCGCCAGCAAGGGGGGGACTTATCCCTACGAGCAGTACTTC. Translating it yields CASKGGTYPYEQYF.

The chain couples TRBV5-6 to TRBJ2-2; 7 bases align to TRBD1. Germline V lookup: CDR1 SGHDT, CDR2 YYEEEE. This CDR3 is 15 amino acids long. V shed 0 bases, J shed 4 bases, and the junction held 3 bases outside the gene matches. The CDR3: CASSLEGAGTGELFF. The CDR3 nucleotides read TGTGCCAGCAGCTTGGAGGGGGCTGGCACCGGGGAGCTGTTTTTT.

This sequence joins TRBV6-4 and TRBJ2-3; possibly TRBD2 for D (6 bases). V shed 6 bases and J shed 4 bases, with 17 bases lying between them. Germline CDR1 MRHNA, CDR2 SNTAGT. The CDR3 runs 15 residues. Here the CDR3 DNA reads TGTGCCAGCAGCCCGACGGGGGTGGAGGCAGATACGCAGTATTTT. Encoded protein: CASSPTGVEADTQYF.

The chain is built from TRBV6-4 and TRBJ2-7; 10 bases fit TRBD2. This CDR3 is 14 amino acids long. The germline CDR1 and CDR2 sequences are MRHNA and SNTAGT. Trimming took 2 bases from V and 6 from J; bases not matched to a gene: 4. The CDR3 here is CASSDGTSAGEQYF. The DNA of the CDR3 is TGTGCCAGCAGTGACGGGACTAGCGCGGGCGAGCAGTACTTC.

This clone was seen just once. This rearrangement joins TRBV11-3 to TRBJ1-1, with D possibly TRBD1 on 6 matching bases. CDR3 length: 12 residues. CDR1 SGHNT and CDR2 YENEEA come from the germline V gene. Trimming stripped 5 bases from V and 8 bases from J, with 12 bases between. Written as DNA, the CDR3 is TGTGCCAGCAGCCGTCCGGGGGGCGAAGCTTTCTTT. Its translation is CASSRPGGEAFF.

The J gene is TRBJ2-3, the V gene TRBV9; D possibly corresponds to TRBD1 (6 bases). V lost 0 bases and J lost 2, with 10 bases in between. This CDR3 is built from 15 residues. Per the germline V gene, CDR1 is SGDLS and CDR2 is YYNGEE. The CDR3: CASSVAGVTTDTQYF. CDR3 nucleotides: TGTGCCAGCAGCGTAGCAGGGGTTACCACAGATACGCAGTATTTT.

The chain uses TRBV27 and TRBJ1-5, with D possibly TRBD1 on 5 matching bases. Germline CDR1 reads MNHEY; CDR2 reads SMNVEV (reference sequence). The V end lost 1 base, the J end lost 7 bases, and 8 bases lay between the germline ends. CDR3 size: 13 residues. CDR3 sequence: CASSLFQGQPQHF. CDR3 bases: TGTGCCAGCAGTTTATTCCAGGGCCAGCCCCAGCATTTT.

The chain links TRBV5-5 to TRBJ2-6, with 8 positions matching TRBD1. Germline V gives CDR1 SGHKS, CDR2 YYEKEE (reference sequence). CDR3 length: 17 amino acids. With 3 bases clipped from V and 0 bases from J, the junction kept 5 bases outside the gene matches. The CDR3 protein is CASSSRTGRSGANVLTF. The CDR3 nucleotides are TGTGCCAGCAGCTCCCGGACAGGGCGCTCTGGGGCCAACGTCCTGACTTTC. Supplemented by reference TRBV5-5 and TRBJ2-6, the full variable domain reads DAGVTQSPTHLIKTRGQQVTLRCSPISGHKSVSWYQQVLGQGPQFIFQYYEKEERGRGNFPDRFSARQFPNYSSELNVNALLLGDSALYLCASSSRTGRSGANVLTFGAGSRLTVL.

This chain's CDR3 is CASRVAGPNNEQFF. The DNA of the CDR3 is TGTGCCAGCCGAGTAGCGGGCCCCAACAATGAGCAGTTCTTC. This rearrangement joins TRBV6-1 to TRBJ2-1; 7 bases line up with TRBD2. V dropped 8 bases and J dropped 5; count of bases not matched to a gene: 9. The germline CDR1 and CDR2 sequences are MNHNS and SASEGT. The CDR3 covers 14 residues.

V and J are TRBV30 and TRBJ2-1; 7 bases line up with TRBD2. V was pared by 3 bases and J by 1 base, with 3 bases of the junction left unmatched. The CDR3 totals 14 residues. CDR1 is GTSNPN and CDR2 is SVGIG in the germline V gene (reference sequence). CDR3 DNA: TGTGCCTGGAGACCCGGGGGGTCCTACAATGAGCAGTTCTTC. Its translation is CAWRPGGSYNEQFF.

This chain links TRBV4-3 with TRBJ2-1; D gene uncertain. Germline V gene sequence: CDR1 LGHNA, CDR2 YSLEER. V lost 3 bases and J lost 0, with 9 bases in between. The CDR3 runs 15 residues. The CDR3 here is CASSHDPSSYNEQFF. The CDR3 DNA follows: TGCGCCAGCAGCCATGACCCTAGCTCCTACAATGAGCAGTTCTTC.

The chain employs TRBV7-2 and TRBJ2-3; 7 nucleotides match TRBD2. V trimming: 5 bases; J trimming: 0 bases; junction bases outside the gene matches: 14. Germline lookup yields CDR1 SGHTA and CDR2 FQGNSA. The CDR3 is 18 amino acids. CDR3 DNA: TGTGCCAGCAGCCCCGTGGCTAGCGGAGCGAGGAGCACAGATACGCAGTATTTT. It codes for CASSPVASGARSTDTQYF.

The chain links TRBV9 to TRBJ1-3; 9 positions match TRBD1. V shed 0 bases and J 2 bases; nucleotides not matched to a gene: 6. The CDR3 contains 17 residues. The germline V gene has CDR1 SGDLS and CDR2 YYNGEE. The CDR3 protein is CASSVGLGDRAGNTIYF. As DNA, the CDR3 is TGTGCCAGCAGCGTAGGCCTCGGGGACAGGGCTGGAAACACCATATATTTT.

In its sample, this clone was seen a few times. The chain links TRBV9 to TRBJ1-2; D possibly corresponds to TRBD1 (6 bases). Germline V gene lookup returns CDR1 SGDLS and CDR2 YYNGEE. The length of the CDR3 is 13 residues. Trimming took 7 bases from V and 7 from J, leaving 17 bases between them. CDR3 in DNA: TGTGCCAGCGCCTCGACAGGTTGGGTTGGCTACACCTTC. Translation gives CASASTGWVGYTF.

The chain carries TRBV12-1 and TRBJ2-5; TRBD1 reflects the table's D call only, with no check against the DNA. TRBV12-1 is marked as a pseudogene. This CDR3 is built from 18 residues. The CDR3 spells CASSFSELWGQGWGTQYF. CDR3 DNA: TGTGCCAGCAGCTTTTCCGAACTGTGGGGACAGGGTTGGGGGACCCAGTACTTC.